The 8 T cell receptor beta chains below all came from one sample that was sequenced in a study of blood T cells in healthy people across ages. A second PCR, run for about 7 to 11 cycles, used a sample-barcoded 5' primer plus a J-beta primer mix. TCRdb used MiXCR to reprocess the 5' RACE reads, holding one entry per CDR3 protein. The sample holds some 1,500,000 distinct CDR3 sequences, roughly 43% seen once. Sequences were obtained from blood. These TCRs come from a woman aged 18-29 years in good health.

This chain joins TRBV18 and TRBJ1-5, with 7 bases that match TRBD1. Trimming removed 4 bases from V and 2 bases from J; junction bases left unmatched: 8. CDR1 and CDR2 from the germline V gene are KGHSH and LQKENI. The CDR3 spans 16 residues. The CDR3 sequence: CASSLLQGLGNQPQHF. In nucleotides, the CDR3 is TGTGCCAGCTCACTTTTACAGGGGCTGGGCAATCAGCCCCAGCATTTT.

The CDR3 reads CASRLGYNEQFF. CDR3 in DNA: TGTGCCAGCAGACTGGGGTACAATGAGCAGTTCTTC. The chain links TRBV11-2 to TRBJ2-1; D is ambiguous. The V gene's germline CDR1 is SGHAT and CDR2 FQNNGV. CDR3 length equals 12 residues. Trimming left V 6 bases short and J 4 bases short, with 7 bases between.

The chain recombines TRBV20-1 with TRBJ2-7, with D perhaps matching TRBD1 (6 bases). The germline CDR1 and CDR2 sequences are DFQATT and SNEGSKA (reference sequence). CDR3 length: 14 amino acids. V was shortened by 5 bases and J by 3 bases, with 17 bases between the two germline ends. CDR3: CSAFRAAGDYEQYF. The CDR3 bases are TGCAGTGCTTTCAGAGCGGCAGGGGACTACGAGCAGTACTTC.

V usage is TRBV5-1 and J usage is TRBJ2-2; D is undetermined. The V gene's germline CDR1 is SGHRS and CDR2 YFSETQ. The length of the CDR3 is 16 residues. Trimming removed 1 base from V and 0 bases from J, with 10 bases in between. The CDR3 is CASSLNIGPNTGELFF. The CDR3 DNA follows: TGCGCCAGCAGCTTGAATATTGGGCCGAACACCGGGGAGCTGTTTTTT.

The chain uses TRBV14 and TRBJ1-2, with a weak D call TRBD1 (5 bases). With 3 bases removed from V and 2 bases from J, the gap between germline ends came to 10 bases. Germline loops: CDR1 SGHDN, CDR2 FVKESK. The CDR3 has 14 residues. This chain's CDR3 is CASSHRPGNYGYTF. The CDR3 DNA reads TGTGCCAGCAGCCATAGGCCAGGGAACTATGGCTACACCTTC. The variable domain in full, with the rest retrieved from reference TRBV14 and TRBJ1-2, is EAGVTQFPSHSVIEKGQTVTLRCDPISGHDNLYWYRRVMGKEIKFLLHFVKESKQDESGMPNNRFLAERTGGTYSTLKVQPAELEDSGVYFCASSHRPGNYGYTFGSGTRLTVV.

Notes on this clonotype: One end of the junction does not line up with germline, which may come from a read error. V usage is TRBV28 and J usage is TRBJ1-4; D unresolved. Germline assignment: CDR1 MDHEN and CDR2 SYDVKM. The CDR3 has 14 residues. CDR3 sequence reads: CASSLVSDNEKPFF. The CDR3, as DNA: TGTGCCAGCAGTTTGGTCAGCGATAATGAAAAACCGTTTTTT.

This clonotype was observed a handful of times. The gene calls are TRBV12-3 or TRBV12-4 and TRBJ1-4; unclear D gene. The ends were cut back, 3 bases at V and 7 bases at J, with 15 bases in the middle. The CDR3 is 15 residues long. CDR3 residues: CASSLGHPLSEKLFF. As DNA, the CDR3 is TGTGCCAGCAGTTTGGGCCATCCCCTTAGTGAAAAACTGTTTTTT.

V gene TRBV6-2 or TRBV6-3 combines with J gene TRBJ1-5; 10 nucleotides line up with TRBD1. This CDR3 region has 16 residues. The germline gives CDR1 MNHEY, CDR2 SVGEGT. After removal of 2 bases from V and 6 bases from J, the junction contained 7 bases not matched to a gene. The CDR3, as DNA: TGTGCCAGCAGTTACGGGACAGGGGTAGCTCCTCAGCCCCAGCATTTT. Translation: CASSYGTGVAPQPQHF.